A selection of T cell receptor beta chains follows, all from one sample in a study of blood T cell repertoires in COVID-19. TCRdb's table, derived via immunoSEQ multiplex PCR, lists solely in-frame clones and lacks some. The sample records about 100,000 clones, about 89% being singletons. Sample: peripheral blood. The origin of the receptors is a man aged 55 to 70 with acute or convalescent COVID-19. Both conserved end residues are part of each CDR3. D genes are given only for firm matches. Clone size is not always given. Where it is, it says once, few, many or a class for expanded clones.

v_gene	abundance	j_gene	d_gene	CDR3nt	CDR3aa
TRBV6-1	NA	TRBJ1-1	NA	TGTGCCAGCAGTGAACTAGGACAGAAGAACACTGAAGCTTTCTTT	CASSELGQKNTEAFF
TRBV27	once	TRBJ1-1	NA	TGTGCCAGCAAAATTGCCGGCCTAAAGCTGCGGGCGAGGGCTTTCTTT	CASKIAGLKLRARAFF
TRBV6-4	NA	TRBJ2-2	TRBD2	TGTGCCAGCAGTTTACTAGCGCACACCGGGGAGCTGTTTTTT	CASSLLAHTGELFF
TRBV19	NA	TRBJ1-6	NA	TGTGCCAGTAGTGCCCAAGGGAGGGCGAATTCACCCCTCCACTTT	CASSAQGRANSPLHF
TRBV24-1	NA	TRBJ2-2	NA	TGTGCCACCGGTGATAGCACGGGGGAGCTGTTTTTT	CATGDSTGELFF
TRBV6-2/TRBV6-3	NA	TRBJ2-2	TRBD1	TGTGCCAGCAGTTCGGACAGGGCCACCGGGGAGCTGTTTTTT	CASSSDRATGELFF
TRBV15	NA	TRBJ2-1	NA	TGTGCCACCAGCGAACTAGCCCCCTCCTACAATGAGCAGTTCTTC	CATSELAPSYNEQFF
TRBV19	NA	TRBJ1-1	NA	TGTGCCAGTAGTATCTGGGGGACAATGAACACTGAAGCTTTCTTT	CASSIWGTMNTEAFF
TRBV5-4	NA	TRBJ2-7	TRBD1	TGTGCCAGCAGCTTAAAGACAGGGGGCCGGTACGAGCAGTACTTC	CASSLKTGGRYEQYF
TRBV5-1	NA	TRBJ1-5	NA	TGCGCCAGCAGCTTAAACAGGGAGATCAATCAGCCCCAGCATTTT	CASSLNREINQPQHF
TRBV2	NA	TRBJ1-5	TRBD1	TGTGCCAGCAGTGGGACAGGGGGCGTGCAGCCCCAGCATTTT	CASSGTGGVQPQHF
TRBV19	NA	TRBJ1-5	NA	TGTGCCAGTAGTATAAGGGGGATTGGCAATCAGCCCCAGCATTTT	CASSIRGIGNQPQHF
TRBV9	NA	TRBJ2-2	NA	TGTGCCAGCAGCGTAAGGCAGGTGAACACCGGGGAGCTGTTTTTT	CASSVRQVNTGELFF
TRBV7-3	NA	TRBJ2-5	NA	TGTGCCAGCAGCTTTTTTTCCGGGGACATTGGGGAGACCCAGTACTTC	CASSFFSGDIGETQYF
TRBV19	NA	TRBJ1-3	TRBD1	TGTGCCAGTAGTCCGGGACAGGGTTTTATAGGAAACACCATATATTTT	CASSPGQGFIGNTIYF
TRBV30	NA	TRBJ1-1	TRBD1	TGTGCCTGGAGTATGGGACAGGGAGGAACTGAAGCTTTCTTT	CAWSMGQGGTEAFF
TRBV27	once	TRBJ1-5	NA	TGTGCCAGCAGTTTAGAGGGATATAGCAATCAGCCCCAGCATTTT	CASSLEGYSNQPQHF
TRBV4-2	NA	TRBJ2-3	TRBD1	TGTGCCAGCAGCCAAGCGGGACAGGGGTCCCCAGATACGCAGTATTTT	CASSQAGQGSPDTQYF
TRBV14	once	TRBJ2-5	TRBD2	TGTGCCAGCAGCCAAGCGACGGGAGGAGAGACCCAGTACTTC	CASSQATGGETQYF
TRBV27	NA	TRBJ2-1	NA	TGTGCCAGTACCTCAATCCAGGCCAGCTCCTACAATGAGCAGTTCTTC	CASTSIQASSYNEQFF
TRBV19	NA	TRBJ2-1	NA	TGTGCCAGTACCGGACAGACCTTGTCCTACAATGAGCAGTTCTTC	CASTGQTLSYNEQFF
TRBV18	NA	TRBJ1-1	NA	TGTGCCAGCTCAACTCAGGGTGACACTGAAGCTTTCTTT	CASSTQGDTEAFF
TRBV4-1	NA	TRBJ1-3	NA	TGCGCCAGCAGCCAAGATGCTACAGGCAGCCGACGGGTTGGAAACACCATATATTTT	CASSQDATGSRRVGNTIYF
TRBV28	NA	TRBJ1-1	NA	TGTGCCAGCAGTTCCCCGGGAGGGTTGCGCACTGAAGCTTTCTTT	CASSSPGGLRTEAFF
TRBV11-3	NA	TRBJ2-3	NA	TGTGCCAGCAGCTCACGGGCGGAGGGCAGGGTCACAGATACGCAGTATTTT	CASSSRAEGRVTDTQYF
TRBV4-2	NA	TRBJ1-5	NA	TGTGCCAGCAGCCGTCGGCAGCCCCAGCATTTT	CASSRRQPQHF
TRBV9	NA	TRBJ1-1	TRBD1	TGTGCCAGCAGCGTAGCTCCAGGGGGGACTGAAGCTTTCTTT	CASSVAPGGTEAFF
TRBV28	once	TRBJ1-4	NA	TGTGCCAGCAGTGCAGGGTTCACTAATGAAAAACTGTTTTTT	CASSAGFTNEKLFF
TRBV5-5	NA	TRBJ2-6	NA	TGTGCCAGCAGCATTCTCTCTGGGGCCAACGTCCTGACTTTC	CASSILSGANVLTF
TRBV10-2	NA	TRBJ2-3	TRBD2	TGCGCCAGCAGTGATACTAGCGGAACAGATACGCAGTATTTT	CASSDTSGTDTQYF
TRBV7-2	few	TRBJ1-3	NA	TGTGCCAGCAGCCCCAGTGCTTACTCTGGAAACACCATATATTTT	CASSPSAYSGNTIYF
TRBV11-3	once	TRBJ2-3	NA	TGTGCCAGCAGCATCGATAGAGGGTCCACAGATACGCAGTATTTT	CASSIDRGSTDTQYF
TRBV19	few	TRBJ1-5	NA	TGTGCCAGTAGTAAAGAACAAGTTCAGCCCCAGCATTTT	CASSKEQVQPQHF
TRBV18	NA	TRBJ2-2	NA	TGTGCCAGCTCACCACCGGTGAGGACCGGGGAGCTGTTTTTT	CASSPPVRTGELFF
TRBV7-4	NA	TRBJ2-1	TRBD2	TGTGCCAGAGGGGAGGTAGGACTAGCTCTCGATGAGCAGTTCTTC	CARGEVGLALDEQFF
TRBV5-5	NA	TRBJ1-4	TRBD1	TGTGCCAGCAGCCTCGCAGGGACAGCGATGGGAAAACTGTTTTTT	CASSLAGTAMGKLFF
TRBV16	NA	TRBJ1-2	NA	TGTGCCAGCAGCCAATTTACAGGCCCGAGAAAGGGCTACACCTTC	CASSQFTGPRKGYTF
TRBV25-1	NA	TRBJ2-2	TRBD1	TGTGCCAGCAGAATCTCAGGGACAGGTAACACCGGGGAGCTGTTTTTT	CASRISGTGNTGELFF
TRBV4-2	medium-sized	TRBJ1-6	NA	TGTGCCAGCAGCCAAGAGTCGATACAGGGTAGAAATTCACCCCTCCACTTT	CASSQESIQGRNSPLHF
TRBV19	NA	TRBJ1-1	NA	TGTGCCAGTAGTATAGACCGGGGTCGGACTGAAGCTTTCTTT	CASSIDRGRTEAFF
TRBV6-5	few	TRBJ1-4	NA	TGTGCCAGCAGTTCCGACGGGGTAGGGAATGAAAAACTGTTTTTT	CASSSDGVGNEKLFF
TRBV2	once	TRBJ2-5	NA	TGTGCCAGCAGTGAATACCAGATTCCTCAAGAGACCCAGTACTTC	CASSEYQIPQETQYF
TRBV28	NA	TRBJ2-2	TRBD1	TGTGCCAGCAGTCGACAGGGGGGAACCGGGGAGCTGTTTTTT	CASSRQGGTGELFF
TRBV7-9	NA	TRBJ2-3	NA	TGTGCCAGCAGCCCCCTCCGCACAGATACGCAGTATTTT	CASSPLRTDTQYF
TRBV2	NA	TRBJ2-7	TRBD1	TGTGCCAGCATAAGGGGACCTGGGACAGCACGCTACGAGCAGTACTTC	CASIRGPGTARYEQYF
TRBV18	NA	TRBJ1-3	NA	TGTGCCAGCTCACCACAATTGACAGGACCCTCAAGGGGATCTGGAAACACCATATATTTT	CASSPQLTGPSRGSGNTIYF
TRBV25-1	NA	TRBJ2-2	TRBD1	TGTGCCAGCAGAAAACAGGGGCGCGCGAACACCGGGGAGCTGTTTTTT	CASRKQGRANTGELFF
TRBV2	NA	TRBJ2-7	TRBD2	TGTGCCAGCAGTGGCTTCTTTTCTAGCGGGAGCTCCTACGAGCAGTACTTC	CASSGFFSSGSSYEQYF
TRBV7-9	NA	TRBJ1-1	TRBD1	TGTGCCAGCAGCCGGAGACAGGGGAACACTGAAGCTTTCTTT	CASSRRQGNTEAFF
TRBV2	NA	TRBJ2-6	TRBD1	TGTGCCACCAAGGGAGCAGGGGGAAATTCGGGGGCCAACGTCCTGACTTTC	CATKGAGGNSGANVLTF
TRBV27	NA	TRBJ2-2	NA	TGTGCCAGCAGTCCTAGCTCCGGGGAGCTGTTTTTT	CASSPSSGELFF
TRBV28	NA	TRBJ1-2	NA	TGTGCCAGCAGTCGTACAGGTGGAATCGGGTATGGCTACACCTTC	CASSRTGGIGYGYTF
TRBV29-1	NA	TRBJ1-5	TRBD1	TGCAGCGTTGAATATTCAGGGGGTGGCCAGCCCCAGCATTTT	CSVEYSGGGQPQHF
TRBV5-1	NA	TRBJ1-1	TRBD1	TGCGCCAGCAGCCCGACAGGGGCCACTGAAGCTTTCTTT	CASSPTGATEAFF
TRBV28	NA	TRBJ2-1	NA	TGTGCCAGCAGAGGTGGGAGCTGGGATGAGCAGTTCTTC	CASRGGSWDEQFF
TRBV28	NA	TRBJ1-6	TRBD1	TGTGCCAGCAGTTTAGGGACAGGGGGCGTCGGACCCCTCCACTTT	CASSLGTGGVGPLHF
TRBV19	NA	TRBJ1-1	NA	TGTGCCAGTAGTACCCACACGAACACTGAAGCTTTCTTT	CASSTHTNTEAFF
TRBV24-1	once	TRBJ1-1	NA	TGTGCCACCAGTATCGCGGTGGGCACTGAAGCTTTCTTT	CATSIAVGTEAFF
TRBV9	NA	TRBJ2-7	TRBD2	TGTGCCAGCAGCGTCGATTCGACTAGCGGGGGCTACGAGCAGTACTTC	CASSVDSTSGGYEQYF